The 11 T cell receptor beta chains below were found in one sample sequenced in a study of blood T cell repertoires in COVID-19. Some clones are missing from TCRdb's copy, which holds only in-frame ones; the method was immunoSEQ multiplex PCR. The sample has some 260,000 clones, around 90% seen once. Sequencing was carried out using PBMCs or T cells enriched from blood (not recorded which). The receptors stem from a woman under 40 with acute COVID-19.

This clone appeared once. The chain links TRBV19 to TRBJ2-3, with a tentative D call TRBD1 (5 bases). V was shortened by 9 bases and J by 4 bases, with 14 bases between the two germline ends. Germline CDR1 reads LNHDA; CDR2 reads SQIVND (reference sequence). The CDR3 has 13 amino acids. The CDR3 coding sequence is TGTGCCAGCAGGGATTCCCCCCCAGATACGCAGTATTTT. It encodes CASRDSPPDTQYF.

The J gene is TRBJ1-4, the V gene TRBV19; TRBD1 is a possible D gene (5 bases). CDR3 size: 14 residues. Trimming took off 6 bases at V and 7 bases at J, with 15 bases between the two ends. In germline, CDR1 is LNHDA, CDR2 SQIVND (reference sequence). The CDR3 bases are TGTGCCAGTAGCCCAGCTTCAGGGATTGAAAAACTGTTTTTT. It codes for CASSPASGIEKLFF.

The chain uses TRBV5-4 and TRBJ1-6; TRBD1 agrees at 7 bases. This CDR3 is built from 14 residues. V lost 2 bases to trimming and J lost 7 bases; unmatched junction nucleotides: 3. The germline gives CDR1 SGHNT, CDR2 YYREEE (reference sequence). Here the CDR3 reads CASSLMGQNSPLHF. As DNA, the CDR3 is TGTGCCAGCAGCTTAATGGGACAGAATTCACCCCTCCACTTT.

The rearrangement links TRBV2 to TRBJ1-5, with D uncertain. The V gene's germline CDR1 is SNHLY and CDR2 FYNNEI. This CDR3 is built from 15 residues. Trimming removed 0 bases at V and 2 bases at J, with 8 bases between. In nucleotides, the CDR3 is TGTGCCAGCAGTGAAGCGTCTTCGGGCAATCAGCCCCAGCATTTT. Translating it yields CASSEASSGNQPQHF.

The gene calls are TRBV27 and TRBJ2-1; 11 nucleotides match TRBD2. Germline CDR1 MNHEY, CDR2 SMNVEV (reference sequence). The length of the CDR3 is 16 residues. V trimming: 5 bases; J trimming: 8 bases; junction bases outside the gene matches: 11. The CDR3: CASSSPGLAVRDEQFF. CDR3 bases: TGTGCCAGCAGTAGCCCGGGACTAGCGGTCCGCGATGAGCAGTTCTTC.

The V and J genes are TRBV29-1 and TRBJ1-1; tentatively, D is TRBD1 (5 bases). Germline assignment: CDR1 SQVTM and CDR2 ANQGSEA. Between the trimmed V and J ends, which lost 5 bases and 1 base, there was a span of 8 bases. The CDR3 loop spans 12 amino acids. The CDR3 region is CSVRGWNTEAFF. In DNA, the CDR3 is TGCAGCGTTCGGGGGTGGAACACTGAAGCTTTCTTT.

CDR3 in amino acids: CASSATGSGNTIYF. The CDR3 nucleotides are TGTGCCAGCAGCGCAACAGGCTCTGGAAACACCATATATTTT. The chain combines TRBV9 with TRBJ1-3; D is perhaps TRBD1 (5 bases). CDR3 length equals 14 residues. From germline, CDR1 is SGDLS and CDR2 YYNGEE. Trimming removed 3 bases at V and 0 bases at J, with 7 bases between.

The chain combines TRBV11-3 with TRBJ2-1, with 8 bases aligning to TRBD2. Germline V gives CDR1 SGHNT, CDR2 YENEEA. V shed 1 base, J shed 8 bases, and the junction held 7 bases outside the gene matches. The CDR3 runs 15 residues. The CDR3 loop is CASSLAGGGFDEQFF. The CDR3 nucleotides read TGTGCCAGCAGCTTAGCGGGGGGGGGTTTTGATGAGCAGTTCTTC.

The J gene is TRBJ2-7, the V gene TRBV19; D is perhaps TRBD1 (6 bases). The CDR3 loop spans 13 amino acids. Trimming removed 6 bases from V and 3 bases from J, with 12 bases in between. CDR1 and CDR2 (germline): LNHDA, SQIVND (reference sequence). CDR3 nucleotide sequence: TGTGCCAGTAGCTGGGGGCCAGGCTACGAGCAGTACTTC. This encodes CASSWGPGYEQYF.

The chain is built from TRBV29-1 and TRBJ2-7; D not resolved. V shed 4 bases and J shed 1 base, with 8 bases lying between them. Germline assignment: CDR1 SQVTM and CDR2 ANQGSEA. The length of the CDR3 is 12 residues. The CDR3 region is CSVGDVSYEQYF. For the CDR3, the DNA is TGCAGCGTTGGAGACGTTTCCTACGAGCAGTACTTC.

The chain recombines TRBV19 with TRBJ2-1, with 11 bases aligning to TRBD2. V dropped 4 bases and J dropped 7; count of bases not matched to a gene: 9. CDR1 LNHDA and CDR2 SQIVND come from the germline V gene (reference sequence). The CDR3 runs to 16 residues. The CDR3 loop is CASSTSGGLIGNEQFF. The CDR3 region has the DNA TGTGCCAGTAGTACTAGCGGGGGGCTAATCGGGAATGAGCAGTTCTTC.